These T cell receptor beta chains were read from a single sample in a study of radiotherapy plus CTLA-4 blockade in lung cancer. The assay was immunoSEQ multiplex PCR, and TCRdb's table has in-frame clones only and misses some. The sample has 100,000 to 150,000 clones, nearly 80% seen once; the top ten hold 5.2%. The sequenced sample was peripheral blood, obtained from a patient treated with radiotherapy plus ipilimumab. The receptors stem from a human donor with non-small cell lung cancer who had a partial response to radiotherapy plus ipilimumab. Both conserved end residues are part of each CDR3. A D gene is named only where the DNA matches it firmly. The size field is filled for only some rows; it gives once, few, many or a size class.

j_call	clone_size	d_call	v_call	cdr3_aa	cdr3_nt
TRBJ2-5	few	-	TRBV11-2	CASTEHQETQYF	TGTGCCAGCACAGAACATCAAGAGACCCAGTACTTC
TRBJ2-3	-	TRBD2	TRBV6-5	CASSEERDTDTQYF	TGTGCCAGCAGTGAAGAGCGGGATACAGATACGCAGTATTTT
TRBJ1-2	-	-	TRBV6-5	CASSPGQLIYGYTF	TGTGCCAGCAGCCCTGGACAGTTGATCTATGGCTACACCTTC
TRBJ1-1	once	-	TRBV5-4	CASSPPAENTEAFF	TGTGCCAGCAGCCCGCCCGCAGAGAACACTGAAGCTTTCTTT
TRBJ1-4	-	-	TRBV30	CAWNREGSGGKLFF	TGTGCCTGGAATAGGGAGGGAAGCGGGGGAAAACTGTTTTTT
TRBJ1-5	-	TRBD1	TRBV29-1	CSAGTGNSNQPQHF	TGCAGCGCCGGGACAGGGAATAGCAATCAGCCCCAGCATTTT
TRBJ1-1	once	TRBD1	TRBV19	CASMPRVVRGQNTEAFF	TGTGCCAGTATGCCTCGAGTTGTCAGGGGGCAGAACACTGAAGCTTTCTTT
TRBJ2-5	-	-	TRBV19	CPIDYTQGPYQETQYF	TGTCCCATAGACTATACGCAGGGGCCCTACCAAGAGACCCAGTACTTC
TRBJ1-3	-	TRBD1	TRBV5-1	CASSLAAQGVGNTIYF	TGCGCCAGCAGCTTGGCCGCTCAGGGGGTTGGAAACACCATATATTTT
TRBJ1-1	-	-	TRBV14	CASSQARGGTEAFF	TGTGCCAGCAGCCAAGCGCGCGGGGGCACTGAAGCTTTCTTT
TRBJ2-2	-	-	TRBV10-3	CATRGNANTGELFF	TGTGCCACTAGAGGGAACGCGAACACCGGGGAGCTGTTTTTT
TRBJ2-1	-	TRBD1	TRBV5-1	CASRQGTGTYNEQFF	TGCGCCAGCAGACAGGGGACAGGGACCTACAATGAGCAGTTCTTC
TRBJ1-1	-	TRBD1	TRBV4-1	CASSQTGTGFYTEAFF	TGCGCCAGCAGCCAAACCGGGACAGGGTTTTACACTGAAGCTTTCTTT
TRBJ2-1	-	TRBD2	TRBV19	CASSIDRPRTSGRARNEQFF	TGTGCCAGTAGTATAGATCGCCCCCGTACTAGCGGGAGGGCTAGGAATGAGCAGTTCTTC
TRBJ2-1	-	-	TRBV7-2	CASSRERDNEQFF	TGTGCCAGCAGCCGTGAGCGGGACAATGAGCAGTTCTTC
TRBJ1-2	-	TRBD1	TRBV28	CASSTGQDLYGYTF	TGTGCCAGCAGCACGGGACAGGACCTCTATGGCTACACCTTC
TRBJ2-2	-	TRBD2	TRBV5-6	CASSLLIASGSGPGELFF	TGTGCCAGCAGCTTGTTAATCGCTAGCGGGAGTGGTCCCGGGGAGCTGTTTTTT
TRBJ2-1	few	TRBD2	TRBV4-2	CASSQDYVSGRINEQFF	TGTGCCAGCAGCCAAGATTACGTTAGCGGGAGAATAAATGAGCAGTTCTTC